This is a list of T cell receptor beta chains from one sample in a study of T cells in Graves' hyperthyroidism and ophthalmopathy. MiXCR, applied by TCRdb to the multiplex PCR reads, yields one record per CDR3 protein. Seen here are nearly 600,000 distinct CDR3 sequences, about 15% observed once, and the top ten hold almost 6%. The specimen sequenced was blood. Receptors originate from a woman aged 25 to 39 with Graves' hyperthyroidism that later progressed to Graves' ophthalmopathy. The CDR3 runs from the conserved cysteine through the conserved F or W. The D gene is left open where the match is weak. Clone size is stated in some rows and not others, as once, few, many or a class when expanded.

CASSSGWGLEETQYF	TGTGCCAGCAGCTCTGGATGGGGGCTTGAAGAGACCCAGTACTTC	once	-	TRBV7-6	TRBJ2-5
CSVEDGQGPYEQYF	TGCAGCGTTGAGGACGGACAGGGGCCCTACGAGCAGTACTTC	few	TRBD1	TRBV29-1	TRBJ2-7
CASSARTSGSYNEQFF	TGTGCCAGCAGCGCCCGGACTAGCGGGAGTTACAATGAGCAGTTCTTC	many	TRBD2	TRBV27	TRBJ2-1
CSASRGEVYEQYF	TGCAGTGCTAGTCGGGGAGAAGTCTACGAGCAGTACTTC	many	-	TRBV20-1	TRBJ2-7
CASSLGVGYYGYTF	TGTGCCAGCAGTTTAGGGGTGGGGTACTATGGCTACACCTTC	many	-	TRBV12-3/TRBV12-4	TRBJ1-2
CASGLFGDSPYNEQFF	TGTGCTAGTGGTTTGTTCGGGGACTCCCCATACAATGAGCAGTTCTTC	few	-	TRBV12-5	TRBJ2-1
CASSFSGSGAQETQYF	TGCGCCAGCAGCTTCTCGGGTAGCGGGGCACAAGAGACCCAGTACTTC	many	TRBD2	TRBV5-1	TRBJ2-5
CSVCRQGYTEAFF	TGCAGCGTTTGCCGACAGGGATACACTGAAGCTTTCTTT	few	TRBD1	TRBV29-1	TRBJ1-1
CATRRGSGSLDTQYF	TGTGCCACCCGTCGTGGTAGCGGGAGTTTAGATACGCAGTATTTT	many	TRBD2	TRBV19	TRBJ2-3
CASSPPLQETQYF	TGTGCCAGCAGCCCCCCCCTACAAGAGACCCAGTACTTC	many	-	TRBV9	TRBJ2-5
CSAVTPGAGYEQYF	TGCAGTGCTGTCACCCCAGGGGCTGGGTACGAGCAGTACTTC	many	-	TRBV20-1	TRBJ2-7
CAWSVLGSAYEQYF	TGTGCCTGGAGTGTACTGGGCTCGGCCTACGAGCAGTACTTC	-	-	TRBV30	TRBJ2-7
CACEGGYGYTF	TGTGCCTGTGAAGGGGGCTATGGCTACACCTTC	few	-	TRBV3-1	TRBJ1-2
CATSPRDSYTDTQYF	TGTGCCACCAGCCCTCGGGACTCTTACACAGATACGCAGTATTTT	many	-	TRBV15	TRBJ2-3
CASSLSLGLAAGELFF	TGTGCCAGCAGTTTATCCCTTGGACTAGCGGCCGGGGAGCTGTTTTTT	few	TRBD2	TRBV27	TRBJ2-2
CAWSGAGLGREQYF	TGTGCCTGGAGTGGGGCGGGATTAGGTCGAGAGCAGTACTTC	few	-	TRBV30	TRBJ2-7
CASSQPLSGSSGELFF	TGTGCCAGCAGTCAACCGTTGAGCGGGAGTTCCGGGGAGCTGTTTTTT	many	TRBD2	TRBV12-3/TRBV12-4	TRBJ2-2
CAWSVLRGKSEQYF	TGTGCCTGGAGTGTTCTCCGGGGCAAGAGCGAGCAGTACTTC	many	-	TRBV30	TRBJ2-7
CASSEGAGANVLTF	TGTGCCAGCAGTGAGGGGGCTGGGGCCAACGTCCTGACTTTC	many	-	TRBV6-1	TRBJ2-6
CASSSIAGAGNTQYF	TGTGCCAGCAGTTCCATAGCGGGAGCGGGAAATACGCAGTATTTT	many	TRBD2	TRBV28	TRBJ2-3
CAVRNDREETQYF	TGTGCCGTTAGAAACGACAGAGAAGAGACCCAGTACTTC	many	-	TRBV19	TRBJ2-5
CSVAREEGTDTQYF	TGCAGCGTTGCTCGGGAGGAGGGCACAGATACGCAGTATTTT	many	TRBD2	TRBV29-1	TRBJ2-3
CASSPQHTEAFF	TGTGCCAGCTCACCACAACACACTGAAGCTTTCTTT	few	-	TRBV18	TRBJ1-1
CASSPPAGGAGTAGETQYF	TGTGCCAGCAGCCCCCCCGCCGGGGGCGCCGGGACGGCGGGGGAGACCCAGTACTTC	many	-	TRBV28	TRBJ2-5
CSARGTGLGWLFF	TGCAGTGCTAGGGGGACAGGTTTGGGGTGGTTGTTCTTC	many	TRBD1	TRBV20-1	TRBJ2-1
CASSLIGRVETQYF	TGTGCCAGCAGCTTAATTGGCAGGGTGGAGACCCAGTACTTC	many	-	TRBV7-2	TRBJ2-5
CASSEALGQGETQYF	TGTGCCAGCAGTGAAGCCCTGGGACAGGGGGAGACCCAGTACTTC	many	TRBD1	TRBV6-1	TRBJ2-5
CASSYQHPGQGYEQYF	TGTGCCAGCAGTTACCAACACCCGGGACAGGGCTACGAGCAGTACTTC	many	TRBD1	TRBV6-5	TRBJ2-7
CASSLGQGAQEQFF	TGCGCCAGCAGCTTGGGACAGGGGGCGCAGGAGCAGTTCTTC	many	TRBD1	TRBV5-1	TRBJ2-1
CASSLVAGLNYGYTF	TGTGCCAGCAGCTTAGTGGCAGGGTTGAACTATGGCTACACCTTC	-	-	TRBV7-2	TRBJ1-2
CASSSTTRNTEAFF	TGTGCCAGCAGTTCGACGACAAGGAACACTGAAGCTTTCTTT	few	-	TRBV6-1	TRBJ1-1
CASSHLAEGEQYF	TGCGCCAGCAGCCATCTAGCGGAGGGGGAGCAGTACTTC	many	TRBD2	TRBV5-1	TRBJ2-7
CAISGSQGTMNTEAFF	TGTGCCATCAGCGGTTCACAGGGGACCATGAACACTGAAGCTTTCTTT	many	TRBD1	TRBV10-3	TRBJ1-1
CASSLVWEGNEQYF	TGTGCCAGCAGCTTAGTATGGGAAGGGAACGAGCAGTACTTC	many	-	TRBV7-9	TRBJ2-7
CASSLGLGKGGGNTQYF	TGTGCCAGCAGCTTAGGACTGGGGAAGGGAGGCGGAAATACGCAGTATTTT	-	-	TRBV11-2	TRBJ2-3
CASSQPSGKGEQFF	TGTGCCAGCAGCCAACCAAGCGGGAAGGGGGAGCAGTTCTTC	few	TRBD2	TRBV3-1	TRBJ2-1
CASSLQGGAKITYEQYF	TGTGCCAGCAGCCTCCAAGGGGGGGCGAAGATCACCTACGAGCAGTACTTC	-	-	TRBV28	TRBJ2-7
CSARDSWKNEQFF	TGCAGTGCTAGAGACTCCTGGAAAAATGAGCAGTTCTTC	few	-	TRBV20-1	TRBJ2-1
CASSEGQSYEQYF	TGTGCCAGCAGTGAGGGACAGAGCTACGAGCAGTACTTC	many	TRBD1	TRBV28	TRBJ2-7
CASSLSVGIRQFF	TGTGCCAGCAGCTTAAGTGTAGGGATCAGGCAGTTCTTC	many	-	TRBV7-3	TRBJ2-1
CASSQPTASYEQYF	TGCGCCAGCAGCCAACCGACGGCATCTTACGAGCAGTACTTC	many	-	TRBV4-1	TRBJ2-7
CASSLAQGPPPVYGYTF	TGTGCCAGCAGCTTGGCCCAGGGGCCTCCACCCGTCTATGGCTACACCTTC	many	-	TRBV5-6	TRBJ1-2
CSLSPGQGTTEAFF	TGCAGCCTCTCCCCGGGACAGGGGACGACTGAAGCTTTCTTT	many	TRBD1	TRBV29-1	TRBJ1-1
CASSLVGLATQYF	TGTGCCAGCAGCTTAGTCGGGCTCGCTACGCAGTATTTT	many	-	TRBV7-2	TRBJ2-3
CAWSVQSGRSYFRYTQYF	TGTGCCTGGAGTGTACAAAGCGGGAGAAGTTATTTTAGGTATACGCAGTATTTT	-	TRBD2	TRBV30	TRBJ2-3
CASSLEAGGLTDTQYF	TGTGCCAGCAGCTTAGAAGCGGGAGGGTTAACAGATACGCAGTATTTT	many	TRBD2	TRBV5-6	TRBJ2-3
CSVDLTGELFF	TGCAGCGTTGACTTGACCGGGGAGCTGTTTTTT	many	-	TRBV29-1	TRBJ2-2
CASRGGLPTDTQYF	TGTGCCAGCAGGGGGGGGCTACCCACAGATACGCAGTATTTT	many	-	TRBV12-3/TRBV12-4	TRBJ2-3